The 14 T cell receptor beta chains listed next were all sequenced from one sample in a study of T cells after yellow fever vaccination. TCRdb processed the 5' RACE reads anew with MiXCR; each CDR3 protein has one entry. Seen here are 250,000 to 300,000 distinct CDR3 sequences, 5.2% observed once, and the top ten hold 2.5% to 4%. Material: CD4+ T cells sorted from PBMCs, obtained on the day of the yellow fever booster vaccination. The receptor set was obtained from a man younger than 35 who received the YFV17D yellow fever vaccine.

This clonotype was picked up many times. The chain carries TRBV28 and TRBJ2-1; D is undetermined. In germline, CDR1 is MDHEN, CDR2 SYDVKM. The V end lost 5 bases, the J end lost 9 bases, and 11 bases lay between the germline ends. The CDR3 is made up of 12 amino acids. The CDR3 here is CASSTPGREQFF. CDR3 DNA sequence: TGTGCCAGCAGTACACCAGGACGTGAGCAGTTCTTC.

The chain combines TRBV12-3 or TRBV12-4 with TRBJ2-2; TRBD2 is a possible D gene (6 bases). The CDR3 covers 15 residues. Trimming removed 6 bases from V and 0 bases from J, with 11 bases in between. CDR3 in amino acids: CASRWTNANTGELFF. The CDR3 region has the DNA TGTGCCAGCAGATGGACTAACGCGAACACCGGGGAGCTGTTTTTT.

The chain has TRBV7-9 and TRBJ2-7; weak D call: TRBD2 (5 bases). The V and J ends lost 2 bases and 6 bases respectively, with 11 bases between them. The length of the CDR3 is 13 residues. The germline V gene has CDR1 SEHNR and CDR2 FQNEAQ (reference sequence). CDR3 amino acids: CASSLPAGTEQYF. CDR3 nucleotides: TGTGCCAGCAGCTTACCTGCGGGTACCGAGCAGTACTTC.

This clonotype has more than one count but fewer than ten. The chain has TRBV6-6 and TRBJ2-7, with D possibly being TRBD1 (5 bases). The germline CDR1 and CDR2 sequences are MNHNY and SVGAGI (reference sequence). The length of the CDR3 is 14 residues. V was shortened by 0 bases and J by 6 bases, with 12 bases between the two germline ends. CDR3: CASSYSQGPGEQYV. The CDR3 DNA is TGTGCCAGCAGTTACTCTCAGGGCCCGGGCGAGCAGTACGTC.

This clonotype has a count of ten or more. The rearrangement uses TRBV29-1 and TRBJ1-5; 10 nucleotides align to TRBD1. This CDR3 region has 14 residues. Trimming took 5 bases from V and 5 from J; bases not matched to a gene: 6. Germline assignment: CDR1 SQVTM and CDR2 ANQGSEA. This CDR3 is CSVTGTGVDQPQHF. The CDR3 DNA reads TGCAGCGTTACCGGGACAGGGGTCGATCAGCCCCAGCATTTT. Drawing the rest from reference TRBV29-1 and TRBJ1-5, the complete variable domain is SAVISQKPSRDICQRGTSLTIQCQVDSQVTMMFWYRQQPGQSLTLIATANQGSEATYESGFVIDKFPISRPNLTFSTLTVSNMSPEDSSIYLCSVTGTGVDQPQHFGDGTRLSIL.

The sample holds a few counts of this clonotype. The chain recombines TRBV6-5 with TRBJ2-3; 9 bases match TRBD1. Germline-derived CDR1 and CDR2 are MNHEY and SVGAGI. CDR3 length: 16 amino acids. With 0 bases clipped from V and 5 bases from J, the junction kept 6 bases outside the gene matches. CDR3 nucleotides: TGTGCCAGCAGTTACTCGACGACAGGGGGGAGAGATACGCAGTATTTT. Amino acids: CASSYSTTGGRDTQYF.

This clonotype was detected many times. The chain is built from TRBV5-6 and TRBJ2-1; 15 bases fit TRBD2. The CDR3 consists of 17 residues. In germline, CDR1 is SGHDT, CDR2 YYEEEE. The V segment lost 4 bases and the J segment 6 bases; nucleotides outside the gene matches: 8. The CDR3 here is CASSRTSGGAGLNEQFF. In DNA form, the CDR3 reads TGTGCCAGCAGCCGGACTAGCGGGGGGGCCGGTCTCAATGAGCAGTTCTTC. Together with reference TRBV5-6 and TRBJ2-1, the CDR3 gives the full variable domain: DAGVTQSPTHLIKTRGQQVTLRCSPKSGHDTVSWYQQALGQGPQFIFQYYEEEERQRGNFPDRFSGHQFPNYSSELNVNALLLGDSALYLCASSRTSGGAGLNEQFFGPGTRLTVL.

This clonotype was seen ten or more times. This sequence joins TRBV7-2 and TRBJ2-7, with D possibly called TRBD1 or TRBD2 (6 bases each). Germline CDR1 reads SGHTA; CDR2 reads FQGNSA. There are 14 residues in the CDR3. The germline V and J ends were trimmed by 5 bases and 6 bases, with 17 bases remaining between them. The CDR3 here is CASSAGGPSTEQYF. DNA for the CDR3: TGTGCCAGCAGCGCCGGGGGCCCCAGCACCGAGCAGTACTTC.

The chain uses TRBV19 and TRBJ1-5, with a weak D call TRBD1 (5 bases). V dropped 2 bases and J dropped 5 bases, with 7 bases sitting between them. The CDR3 loop spans 13 amino acids. Germline loops: CDR1 LNHDA, CDR2 SQIVND (reference sequence). DNA of the CDR3: TGTGCCAGTAGTATATGGGGGGATCAGCCCCAGCATTTT. The encoded protein is CASSIWGDQPQHF.

A few counts support this clonotype. The chain is built from TRBV20-1 and TRBJ2-3; the D is unclear. Per the germline V gene, CDR1 is DFQATT and CDR2 is SNEGSKA (reference sequence). This CDR3 is 13 amino acids long. The V and J ends lost 2 bases and 2 bases respectively, with 8 bases between them. The CDR3 DNA is TGCAGTGCTAGATCAACCCTCACAGATACGCAGTATTTT. This encodes CSARSTLTDTQYF.

This clonotype was recorded a few times. This sequence joins TRBV2 and TRBJ2-1, with 8 bases matching TRBD1. Germline V CDR1 and CDR2: SNHLY, FYNNEI. Losses at the gene ends were 6 bases for V and 5 bases for J; bases not matched to a gene: 9. This CDR3 is 15 amino acids long. CDR3 sequence (DNA): TGTGCCAGCAGGCCCCGGGACAGGAGCCACAATGAGCAGTTCTTC. This codes for CASRPRDRSHNEQFF.

V is TRBV19 and J is TRBJ2-3; 7 bases match TRBD1. The V and J ends lost 3 bases and 0 bases, in that order; junction bases with no gene match: 0. CDR3 length: 14 amino acids. The germline V gene has CDR1 LNHDA and CDR2 SQIVND (reference sequence). CDR3 sequence reads: CASSMGQSTDTQYF. CDR3 sequence (DNA): TGTGCCAGTAGTATGGGACAGAGCACAGATACGCAGTATTTT.

This clonotype has just a few counts. This sequence joins TRBV12-3 or TRBV12-4 and TRBJ1-1; a possible D gene is TRBD1 (6 bases). V was cut by 7 bases and J by 1 base, with 10 bases left in between. This CDR3 spans 13 amino acids. The CDR3 nucleotides are TGTGCCAGCAACAGACAGGAGAACACTGAAGCTTTCTTT. Encoded protein: CASNRQENTEAFF.

The chain has TRBV5-1 and TRBJ1-2; D is unresolved. The V gene's germline CDR1 is SGHRS and CDR2 YFSETQ. Trimming left V 4 bases short and J 7 bases short, with 17 bases between. This CDR3 is 14 amino acids long. The chain's CDR3 is CASSEPSRPSGYTF. For the CDR3, the DNA is TGCGCCAGCAGCGAGCCCTCGCGGCCCAGTGGCTACACCTTC.